This TCR beta chain was recorded in a study of blood T cell repertoires in COVID-19. Study-wide context: The study drew acute and convalescent COVID-19 samples from the United States, Italy and Spain. In each case, the material was cDNA or gDNA derived from T cells, B-cell-depleted T cells, or PBMCs.

Authors' analysis steps: Amplifying reference gene primers gave estimates of nucleated cell counts. Profiling relied on immunoSEQ multiplex PCR, and the TCRdb table lists in-frame clones only, not all of them. V and J calls and clone size come straight from that table; D and trimming were deduced from the DNA. The repertoire holds 250,000 to 300,000 clones, with around nine tenths as singletons. A Seattle source enrolled patients during active infection and followed them longitudinally. Germline assignment: CDR1 MNHEY and CDR2 SMNVEV (reference sequence). V was pared by 3 bases and J by 7 bases, with 9 bases of the junction left unmatched. The CDR3 is 14 amino acids.

The origin of this receptor is a woman aged 25 to 45 with COVID-19, enrolled during active disease. This rearrangement joins TRBV27 to TRBJ2-7; 7 nucleotides align to TRBD1. The sequenced sample was peripheral blood. The chain's CDR3 is CASSFGPAGGEQYF. As DNA, the CDR3 is TGTGCCAGCAGTTTTGGCCCCGCAGGGGGAGAGCAGTACTTC.